This T cell receptor (beta chain) came from a study of blood T cell repertoires in COVID-19. This CDR3 contains 14 residues. Germline CDR1 reads MDHEN; CDR2 reads SYDVKM. V lost 5 bases to trimming and J lost 6 bases, with 16 bases between them. Clones were read by immunoSEQ multiplex PCR, and TCRdb kept only the in-frame ones, dropping some. The sample holds roughly 98,000 clones; approximately 92% are singletons and the top ten take roughly 6.6%. Sequenced material: peripheral blood. The sequence was obtained from a woman aged 55-70 years with active COVID-19. This chain links TRBV28 with TRBJ1-2; possibly TRBD1 for D (6 bases). The CDR3 sequence is CASSETQGSNGYTF. For the CDR3, the DNA is TGTGCCAGCAGTGAGACACAGGGTTCCAATGGCTACACCTTC.